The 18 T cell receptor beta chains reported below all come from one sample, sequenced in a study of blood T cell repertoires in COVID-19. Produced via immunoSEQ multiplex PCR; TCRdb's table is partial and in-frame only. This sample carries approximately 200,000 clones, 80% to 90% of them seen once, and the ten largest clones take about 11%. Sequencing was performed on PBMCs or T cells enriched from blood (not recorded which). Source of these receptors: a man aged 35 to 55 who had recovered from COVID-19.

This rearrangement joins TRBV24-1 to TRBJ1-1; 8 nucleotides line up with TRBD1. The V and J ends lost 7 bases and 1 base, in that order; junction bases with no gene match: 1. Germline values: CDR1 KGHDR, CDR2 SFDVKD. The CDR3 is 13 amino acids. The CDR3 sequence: CATRGTGNTEAFF. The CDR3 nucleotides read TGTGCCACCAGGGGGACAGGGAACACTGAAGCTTTCTTT.

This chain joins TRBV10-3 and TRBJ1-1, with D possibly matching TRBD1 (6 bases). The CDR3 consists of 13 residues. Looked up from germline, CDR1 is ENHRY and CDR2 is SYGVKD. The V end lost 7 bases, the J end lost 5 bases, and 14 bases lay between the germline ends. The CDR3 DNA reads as TGTGCCATCAAGGTGACAGGTGGAACTGAAGCTTTCTTT. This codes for CAIKVTGGTEAFF.

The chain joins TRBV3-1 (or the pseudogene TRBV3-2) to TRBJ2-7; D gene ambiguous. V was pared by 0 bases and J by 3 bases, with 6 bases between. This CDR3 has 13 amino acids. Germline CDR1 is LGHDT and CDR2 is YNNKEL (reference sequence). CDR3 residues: CASSQDPYYEQYV. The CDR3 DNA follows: TGTGCCAGCAGCCAAGACCCTTACTACGAGCAGTACGTC.

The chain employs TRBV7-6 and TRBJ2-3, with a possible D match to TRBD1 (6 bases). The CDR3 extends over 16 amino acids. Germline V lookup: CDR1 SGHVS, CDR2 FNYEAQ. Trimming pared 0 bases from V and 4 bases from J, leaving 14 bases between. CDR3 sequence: CASSLAPAGVADTQYF. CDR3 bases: TGTGCCAGCAGCTTAGCTCCGGCAGGGGTCGCAGATACGCAGTATTTT.

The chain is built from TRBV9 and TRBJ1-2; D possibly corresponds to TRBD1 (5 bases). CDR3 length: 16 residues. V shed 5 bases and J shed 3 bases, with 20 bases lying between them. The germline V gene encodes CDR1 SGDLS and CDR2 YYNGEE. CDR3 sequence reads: CASSRGGTKGDYGYTF. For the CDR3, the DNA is TGTGCCAGCAGTCGTGGGGGGACTAAAGGGGACTATGGCTACACCTTC.

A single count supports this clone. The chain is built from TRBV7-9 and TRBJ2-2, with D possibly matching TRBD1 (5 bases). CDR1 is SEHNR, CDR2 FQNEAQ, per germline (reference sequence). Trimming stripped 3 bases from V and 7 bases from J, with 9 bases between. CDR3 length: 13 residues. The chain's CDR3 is CASSLGQDGELFF. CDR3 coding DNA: TGTGCCAGCAGCTTGGGGCAAGACGGGGAGCTGTTTTTT.

This CDR3 reads CASGSAGAYNEQFF. CDR3 coding DNA: TGTGCCAGCGGCAGTGCGGGAGCGTACAATGAGCAGTTCTTC. This chain links TRBV6-5 with TRBJ2-1, with 7 bases lining up with TRBD2. The germline V gene has CDR1 MNHEY and CDR2 SVGAGI. With V trimmed by 8 bases and J by 4 bases, 8 bases remained unmatched. The CDR3 length is 14 residues.

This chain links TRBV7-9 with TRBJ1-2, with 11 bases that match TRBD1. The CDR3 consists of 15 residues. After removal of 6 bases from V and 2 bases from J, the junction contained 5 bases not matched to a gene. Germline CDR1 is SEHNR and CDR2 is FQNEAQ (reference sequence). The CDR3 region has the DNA TGTGCCAGCAGTCCAGGGACAGGGGGGAACTATGGCTACACCTTC. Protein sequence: CASSPGTGGNYGYTF.

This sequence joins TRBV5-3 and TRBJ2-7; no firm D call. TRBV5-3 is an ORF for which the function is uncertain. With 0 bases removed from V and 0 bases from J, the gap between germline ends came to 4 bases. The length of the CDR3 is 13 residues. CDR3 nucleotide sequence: TGTGCCAGAAGCTTGGACAGCTCCTACGAGCAGTACGTC. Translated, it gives CARSLDSSYEQYV.

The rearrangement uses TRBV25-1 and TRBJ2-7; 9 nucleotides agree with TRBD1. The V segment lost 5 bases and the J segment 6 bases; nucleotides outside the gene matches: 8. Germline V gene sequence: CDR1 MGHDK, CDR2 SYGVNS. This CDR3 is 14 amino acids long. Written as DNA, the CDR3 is TGTGCCAGCAGTATGAGGGACAGGGTCGGCGAGCAGTACTTC. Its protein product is CASSMRDRVGEQYF.

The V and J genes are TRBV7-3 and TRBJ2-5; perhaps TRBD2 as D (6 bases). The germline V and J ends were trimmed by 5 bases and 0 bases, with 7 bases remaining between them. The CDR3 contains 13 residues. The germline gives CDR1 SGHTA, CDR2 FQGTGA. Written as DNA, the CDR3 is TGTGCCAGCAGCAGCGGGTACCAAGAGACCCAGTACTTC. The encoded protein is CASSSGYQETQYF.

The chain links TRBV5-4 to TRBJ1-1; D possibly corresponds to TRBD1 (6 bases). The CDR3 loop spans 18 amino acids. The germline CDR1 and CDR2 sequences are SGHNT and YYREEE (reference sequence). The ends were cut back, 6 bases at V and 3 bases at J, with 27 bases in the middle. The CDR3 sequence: CASTPGSTAGVGDTEAFF. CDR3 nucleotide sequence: TGTGCCAGCACCCCAGGATCGACGGCAGGGGTTGGGGACACTGAAGCTTTCTTT.

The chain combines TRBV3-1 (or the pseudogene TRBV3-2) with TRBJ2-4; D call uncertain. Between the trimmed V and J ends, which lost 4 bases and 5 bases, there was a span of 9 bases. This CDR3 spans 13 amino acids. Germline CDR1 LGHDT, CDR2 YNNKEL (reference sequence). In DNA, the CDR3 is TGTGCCAGCAGCCCTCCCACAGAAAACATTCAGTACTTC. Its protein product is CASSPPTENIQYF.

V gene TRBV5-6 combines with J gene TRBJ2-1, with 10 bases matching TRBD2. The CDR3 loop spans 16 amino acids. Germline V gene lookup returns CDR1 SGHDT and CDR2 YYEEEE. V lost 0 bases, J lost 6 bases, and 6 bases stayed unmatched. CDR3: CASSLAGTSVFNEQFF. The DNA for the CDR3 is TGTGCCAGCAGCTTGGCCGGGACTAGCGTTTTCAATGAGCAGTTCTTC.

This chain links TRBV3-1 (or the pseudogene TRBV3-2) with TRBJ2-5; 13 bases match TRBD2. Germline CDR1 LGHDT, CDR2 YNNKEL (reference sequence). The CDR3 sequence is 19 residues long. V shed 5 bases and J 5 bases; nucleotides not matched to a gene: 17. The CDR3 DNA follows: TGTGCCAGCAGCTTAGGAGCCGGGACTAGCGGGGCGGGTTGGGAGACCCAGTACTTC. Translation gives CASSLGAGTSGAGWETQYF.

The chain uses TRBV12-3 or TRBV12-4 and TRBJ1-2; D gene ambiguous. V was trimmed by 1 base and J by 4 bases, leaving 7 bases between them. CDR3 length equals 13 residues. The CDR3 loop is CASSLDNRYGYTF. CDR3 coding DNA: TGTGCCAGCAGTTTAGACAACCGCTATGGCTACACCTTC.

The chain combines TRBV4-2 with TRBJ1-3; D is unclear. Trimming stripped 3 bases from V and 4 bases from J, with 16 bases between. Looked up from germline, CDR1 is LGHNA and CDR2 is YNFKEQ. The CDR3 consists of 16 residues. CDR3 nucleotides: TGTGCCAGCAGCCAGAGGGATTCGCGTGCGGGAAACACCATATATTTT. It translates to CASSQRDSRAGNTIYF.

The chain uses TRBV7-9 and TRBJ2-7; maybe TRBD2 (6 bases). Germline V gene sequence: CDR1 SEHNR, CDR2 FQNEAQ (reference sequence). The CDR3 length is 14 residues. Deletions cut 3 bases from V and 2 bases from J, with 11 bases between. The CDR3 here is CASSLGGGTYEQYF. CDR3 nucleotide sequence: TGTGCCAGCAGCTTGGGGGGAGGAACCTACGAGCAGTACTTC.